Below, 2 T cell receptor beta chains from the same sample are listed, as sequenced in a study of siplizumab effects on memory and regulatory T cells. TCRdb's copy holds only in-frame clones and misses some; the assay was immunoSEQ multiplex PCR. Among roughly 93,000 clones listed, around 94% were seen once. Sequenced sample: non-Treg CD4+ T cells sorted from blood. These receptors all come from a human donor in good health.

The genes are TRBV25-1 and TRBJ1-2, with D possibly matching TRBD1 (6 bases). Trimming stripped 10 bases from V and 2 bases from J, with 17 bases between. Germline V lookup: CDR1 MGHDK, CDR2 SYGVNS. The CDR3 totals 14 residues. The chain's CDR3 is CATGGGRQNYGYTF. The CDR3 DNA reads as TGTGCCACCGGGGGGGGCAGACAAAACTATGGCTACACCTTC.

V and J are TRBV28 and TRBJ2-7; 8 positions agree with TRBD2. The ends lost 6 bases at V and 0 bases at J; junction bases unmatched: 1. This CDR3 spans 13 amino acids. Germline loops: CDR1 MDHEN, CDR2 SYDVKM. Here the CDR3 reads CASRTSVSYEQYF. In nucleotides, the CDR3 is TGTGCCAGCAGGACTAGCGTCTCCTACGAGCAGTACTTC.